This paragraph covers one TCR beta chain sequence. The entry originates in a study of cytomegalovirus exposure and HLA in healthy donors. CDR3 length: 17 residues. Germline loops: CDR1 SGHDT, CDR2 YYEEEE. The V gene lost 1 base and the J gene lost 4 bases, with 15 bases spanning the gap. Generated by immunoSEQ multiplex PCR, the TCRdb table keeps only in-frame clones and is missing some. The sample holds 55,000 to 80,000 clones, 85% to 95% seen once. This chain joins TRBV5-6 and TRBJ2-6; D possibly corresponds to TRBD2 (5 bases). This sequence was found in a man younger than 35 in good health and CMV-seropositive. Material for sequencing was PBMCs. DNA of the CDR3: TGTGCCAGCAGCTTGCTGGACTCCCTGCTCGGGGCCAACGTCCTGACTTTC. Amino acids: CASSLLDSLLGANVLTF.